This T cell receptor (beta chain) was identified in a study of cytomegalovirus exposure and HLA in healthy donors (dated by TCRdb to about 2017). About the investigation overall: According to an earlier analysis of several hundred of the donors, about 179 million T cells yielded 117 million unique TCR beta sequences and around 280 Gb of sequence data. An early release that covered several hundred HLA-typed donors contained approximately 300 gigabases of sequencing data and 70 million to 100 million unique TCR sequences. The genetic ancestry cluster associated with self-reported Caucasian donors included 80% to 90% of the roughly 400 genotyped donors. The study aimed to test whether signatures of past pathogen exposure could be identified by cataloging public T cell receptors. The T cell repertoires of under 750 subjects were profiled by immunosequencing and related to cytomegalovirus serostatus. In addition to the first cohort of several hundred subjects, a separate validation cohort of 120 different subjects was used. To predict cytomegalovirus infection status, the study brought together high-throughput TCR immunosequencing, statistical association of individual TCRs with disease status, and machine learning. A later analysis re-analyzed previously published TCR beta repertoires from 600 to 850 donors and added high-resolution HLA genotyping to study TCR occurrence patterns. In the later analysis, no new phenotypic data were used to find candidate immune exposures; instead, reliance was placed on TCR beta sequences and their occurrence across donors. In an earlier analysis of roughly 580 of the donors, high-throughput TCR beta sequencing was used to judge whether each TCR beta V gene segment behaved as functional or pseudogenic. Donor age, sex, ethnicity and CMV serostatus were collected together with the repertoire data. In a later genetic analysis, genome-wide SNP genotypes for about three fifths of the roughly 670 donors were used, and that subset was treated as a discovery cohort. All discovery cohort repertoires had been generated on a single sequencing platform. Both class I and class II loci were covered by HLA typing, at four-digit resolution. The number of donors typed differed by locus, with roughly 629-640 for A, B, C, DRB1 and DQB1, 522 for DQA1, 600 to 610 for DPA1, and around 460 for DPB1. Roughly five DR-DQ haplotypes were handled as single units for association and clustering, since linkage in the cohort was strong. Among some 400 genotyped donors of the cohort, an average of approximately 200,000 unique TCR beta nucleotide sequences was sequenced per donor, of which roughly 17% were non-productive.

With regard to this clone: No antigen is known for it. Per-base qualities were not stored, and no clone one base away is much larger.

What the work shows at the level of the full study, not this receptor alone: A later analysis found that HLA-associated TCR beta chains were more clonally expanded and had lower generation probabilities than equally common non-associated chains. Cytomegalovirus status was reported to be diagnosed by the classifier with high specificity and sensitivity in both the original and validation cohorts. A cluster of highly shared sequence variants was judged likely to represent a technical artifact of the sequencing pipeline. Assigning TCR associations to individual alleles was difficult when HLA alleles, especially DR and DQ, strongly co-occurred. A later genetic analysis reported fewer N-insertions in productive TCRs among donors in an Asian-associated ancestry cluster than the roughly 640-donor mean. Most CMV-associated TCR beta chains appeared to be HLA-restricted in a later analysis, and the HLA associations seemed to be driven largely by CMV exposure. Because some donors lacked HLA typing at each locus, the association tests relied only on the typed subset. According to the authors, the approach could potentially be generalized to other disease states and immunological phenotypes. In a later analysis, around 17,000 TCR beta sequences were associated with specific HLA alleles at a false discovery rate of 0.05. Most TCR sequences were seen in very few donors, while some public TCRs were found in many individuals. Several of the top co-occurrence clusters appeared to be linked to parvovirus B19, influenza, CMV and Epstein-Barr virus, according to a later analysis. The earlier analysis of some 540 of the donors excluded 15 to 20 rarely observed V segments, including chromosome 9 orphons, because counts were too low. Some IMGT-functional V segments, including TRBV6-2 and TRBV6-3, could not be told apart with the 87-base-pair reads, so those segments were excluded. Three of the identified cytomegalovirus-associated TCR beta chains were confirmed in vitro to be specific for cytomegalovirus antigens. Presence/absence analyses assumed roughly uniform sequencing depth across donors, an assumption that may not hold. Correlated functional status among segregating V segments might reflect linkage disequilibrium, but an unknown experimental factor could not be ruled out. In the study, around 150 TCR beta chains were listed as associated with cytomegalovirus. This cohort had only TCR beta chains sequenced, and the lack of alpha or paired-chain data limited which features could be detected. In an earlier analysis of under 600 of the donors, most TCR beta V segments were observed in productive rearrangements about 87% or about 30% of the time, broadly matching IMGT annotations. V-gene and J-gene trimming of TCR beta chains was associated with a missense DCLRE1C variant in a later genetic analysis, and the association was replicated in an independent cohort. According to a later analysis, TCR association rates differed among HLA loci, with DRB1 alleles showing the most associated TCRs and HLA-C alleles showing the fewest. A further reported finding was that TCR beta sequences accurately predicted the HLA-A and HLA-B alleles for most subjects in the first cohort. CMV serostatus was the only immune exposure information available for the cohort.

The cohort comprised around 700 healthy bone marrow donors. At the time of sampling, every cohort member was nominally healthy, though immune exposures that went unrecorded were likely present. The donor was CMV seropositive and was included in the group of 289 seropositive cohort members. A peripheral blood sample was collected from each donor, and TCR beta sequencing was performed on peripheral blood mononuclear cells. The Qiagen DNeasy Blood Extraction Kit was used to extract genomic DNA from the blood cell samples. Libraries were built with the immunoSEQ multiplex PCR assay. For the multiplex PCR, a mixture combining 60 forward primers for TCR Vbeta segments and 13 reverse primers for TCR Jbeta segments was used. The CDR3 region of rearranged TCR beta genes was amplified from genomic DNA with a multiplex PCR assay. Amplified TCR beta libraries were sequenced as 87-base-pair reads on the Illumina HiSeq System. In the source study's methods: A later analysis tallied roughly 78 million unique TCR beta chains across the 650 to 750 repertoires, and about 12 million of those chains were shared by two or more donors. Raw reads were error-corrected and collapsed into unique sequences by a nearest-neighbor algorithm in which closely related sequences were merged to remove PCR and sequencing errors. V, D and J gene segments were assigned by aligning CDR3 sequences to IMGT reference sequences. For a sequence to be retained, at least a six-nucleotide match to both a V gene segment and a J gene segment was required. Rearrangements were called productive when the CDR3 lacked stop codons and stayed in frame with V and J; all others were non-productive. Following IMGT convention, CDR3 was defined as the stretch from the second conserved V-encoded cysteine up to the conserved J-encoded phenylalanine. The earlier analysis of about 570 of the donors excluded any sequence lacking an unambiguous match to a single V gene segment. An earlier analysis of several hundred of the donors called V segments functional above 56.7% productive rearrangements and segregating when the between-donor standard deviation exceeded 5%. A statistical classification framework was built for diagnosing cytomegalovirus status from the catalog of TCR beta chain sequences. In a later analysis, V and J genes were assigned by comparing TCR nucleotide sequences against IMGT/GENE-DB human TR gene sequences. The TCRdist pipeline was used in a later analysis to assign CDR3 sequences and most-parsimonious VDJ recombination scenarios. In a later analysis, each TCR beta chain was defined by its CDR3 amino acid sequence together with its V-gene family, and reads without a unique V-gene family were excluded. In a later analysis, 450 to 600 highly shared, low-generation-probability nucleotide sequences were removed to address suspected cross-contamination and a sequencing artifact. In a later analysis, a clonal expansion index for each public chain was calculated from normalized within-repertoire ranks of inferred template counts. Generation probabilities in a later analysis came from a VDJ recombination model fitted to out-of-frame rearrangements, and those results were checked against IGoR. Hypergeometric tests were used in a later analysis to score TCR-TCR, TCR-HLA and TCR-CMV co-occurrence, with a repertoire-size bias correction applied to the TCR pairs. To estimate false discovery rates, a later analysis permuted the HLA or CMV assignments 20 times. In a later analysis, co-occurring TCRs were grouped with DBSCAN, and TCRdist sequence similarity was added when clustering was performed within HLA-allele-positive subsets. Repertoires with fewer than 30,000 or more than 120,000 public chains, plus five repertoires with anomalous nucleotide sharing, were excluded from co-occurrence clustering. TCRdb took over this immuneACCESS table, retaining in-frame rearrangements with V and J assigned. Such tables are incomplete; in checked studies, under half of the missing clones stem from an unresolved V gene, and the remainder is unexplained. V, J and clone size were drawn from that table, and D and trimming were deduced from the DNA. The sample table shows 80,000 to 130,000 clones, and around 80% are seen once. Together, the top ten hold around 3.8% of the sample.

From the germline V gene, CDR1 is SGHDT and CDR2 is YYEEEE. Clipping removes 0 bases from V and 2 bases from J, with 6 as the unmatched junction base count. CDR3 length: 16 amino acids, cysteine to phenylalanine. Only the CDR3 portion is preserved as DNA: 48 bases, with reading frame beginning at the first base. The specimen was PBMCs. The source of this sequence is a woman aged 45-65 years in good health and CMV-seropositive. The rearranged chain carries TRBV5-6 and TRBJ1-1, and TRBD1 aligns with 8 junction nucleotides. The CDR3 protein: CASSLGPGQDNTEAFF. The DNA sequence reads TGTGCCAGCAGCTTGGGACCGGGACAGGATAACACTGAAGCTTTCTTT.